This T cell receptor (beta chain) was sequenced during a study of blood T cell repertoires in COVID-19. Study at large: COVID-19 samples collected from the United States, Italy and Spain covered acute and convalescent phases. In each case, the material was cDNA or gDNA derived from T cells, B-cell-depleted T cells, or PBMCs.

This CDR3 is built from 14 residues. The ends were cut back, 1 base at V and 7 bases at J, with 8 bases in the middle. CDR1 and CDR2 (germline): SEHNR, FQNEAQ (reference sequence). TCRdb keeps only in-frame clones here, not all; method: immunoSEQ multiplex PCR. The table shows about 210,000 clones, with roughly four fifths occurring only once. This clone was seen repeatedly, ten times or more. Sequences were obtained from peripheral blood. This chain links TRBV7-9 with TRBJ1-6; no reliable D call. This receptor was taken from a woman at least 80 years old with COVID-19, enrolled during active disease. The CDR3 nucleotides read TGTGCCAGCAGCTTAGGACGGGAAAATTCACCCCTCCACTTT. Translated: CASSLGRENSPLHF.